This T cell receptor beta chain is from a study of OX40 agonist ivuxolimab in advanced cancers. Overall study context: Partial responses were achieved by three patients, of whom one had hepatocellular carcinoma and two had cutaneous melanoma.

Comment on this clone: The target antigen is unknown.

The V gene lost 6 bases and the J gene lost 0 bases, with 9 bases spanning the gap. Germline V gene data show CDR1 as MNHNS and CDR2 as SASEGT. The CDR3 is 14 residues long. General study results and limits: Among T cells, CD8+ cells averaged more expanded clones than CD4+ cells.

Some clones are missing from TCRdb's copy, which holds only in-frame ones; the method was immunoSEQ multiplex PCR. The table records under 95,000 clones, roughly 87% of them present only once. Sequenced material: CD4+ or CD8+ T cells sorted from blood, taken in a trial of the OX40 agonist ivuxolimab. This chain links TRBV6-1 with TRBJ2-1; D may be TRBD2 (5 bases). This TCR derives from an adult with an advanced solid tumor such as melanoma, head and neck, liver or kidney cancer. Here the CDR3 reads CASREDSSYNEQFF. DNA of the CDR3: TGTGCCAGCAGGGAGGATAGCTCCTACAATGAGCAGTTCTTC.